The T cell receptor beta chain under discussion was sequenced for a study of cytomegalovirus exposure and HLA in healthy donors. About the research overall: Both the approximately 130 validation repertoires and the roughly 700 first-cohort repertoires used the same platform, as reported by a later analysis.

This CDR3 spans 14 amino acids. Germline V gives CDR1 ENHRY, CDR2 SYGVKD. Trimming took 8 bases from V and 3 from J, leaving 14 bases between them. With respect to this clone: The target antigen is unknown.

Assay used: immunoSEQ multiplex PCR; TCRdb lists only in-frame clones, some missing. The repertoire holds 90,000 to 150,000 clones, with approximately 88% as singletons. Overall study results and limits: The authors confirmed in vitro that a few CMV-associated chains were specific for CMV antigens.

This receptor was obtained from a woman aged 18-29 years in good health and CMV-seropositive. Material for sequencing was PBMCs. The gene calls are TRBV10-3 and TRBJ2-1, with D possibly matching TRBD2 (6 bases). CDR3 DNA: TGTGCCATCTCGTTCGGGAGTAACTACAATGAGCAGTTCTTC. Protein sequence: CAISFGSNYNEQFF.